This T cell receptor (beta chain) was identified during a study of blood T cell repertoires in COVID-19. Study-wide background: Acute and convalescent COVID-19 specimens originated in the United States, Italy and Spain. The analysed material was cDNA or gDNA that came from T cells, B-cell-depleted T cells, or PBMCs.

TCRdb's table, derived via immunoSEQ multiplex PCR, lists solely in-frame clones and lacks some. The data contain roughly 160,000 clones, about 85% of them singletons. Germline V lookup: CDR1 MNHEY, CDR2 SVGEGT. The CDR3 length is 13 residues. V dropped 6 bases and J dropped 5 bases, with 14 bases sitting between them. Seattle cases were enrolled at active infection and followed longitudinally. The specimen sequenced was peripheral blood. This clonotype originated in a woman in her 50s with COVID-19, enrolled during active disease. V usage is TRBV6-2 or TRBV6-3 and J usage is TRBJ2-7; perhaps TRBD1 as D (5 bases). The CDR3 region is CASSPPGSNEQYF. CDR3 DNA sequence: TGTGCCAGCAGCCCCCCAGGGTCCAACGAGCAGTACTTC.